In its sample, the clone carrying this T cell receptor (beta chain) was seen once. The antigen remains undetermined. From germline, CDR1 is SGHRS and CDR2 YFSETQ. The CDR3 is made up of 14 amino acids. The V end was cut by 3 bases, the J end by 1 base, with 10 bases between. The PCR employed 60 Vbeta primers together with 13 Jbeta primers. Produced via immunoSEQ multiplex PCR; TCRdb's table is partial and in-frame only. The sample yields under 150,000 clones, about 82% seen once. This record comes from a study of cytomegalovirus exposure and HLA in healthy donors. Study overall: Out of 150 million to 200 million T cells, an earlier analysis found 117 million unique TCR beta sequences in total. Among the approximately 430 donors who were genotyped, approximately 76% fell in the genetic ancestry cluster that is associated with self-reported Caucasian donors. General study findings and limits: Using a false discovery rate of 0.05, a later analysis showed that 16,951 TCR beta sequences were associated with HLA alleles.

The chain carries TRBV5-1 and TRBJ1-1, with D perhaps TRBD1 (5 bases). The origin of this receptor is a man younger than 40 in good health and CMV-seronegative. The sample was PBMCs. The CDR3: CASSSGIWNTEAFF. The CDR3 DNA sequence: TGCGCCAGCAGCTCAGGGATTTGGAACACTGAAGCTTTCTTT.